The following is a TCR beta chain sequence with its context. Antigen: not known. cDNA libraries of TCR beta carried unique molecular identifiers. A single record per CDR3 protein comes from TCRdb applying MiXCR to the PCR reads. The table lists approximately 440,000 distinct CDR3 sequences, approximately 46% of them singletons. The V end was cut by 7 bases, the J end by 4 bases, with 16 bases between. Germline V gene lookup returns CDR1 LGHDT and CDR2 YNNKEL (reference sequence). The CDR3 is made up of 14 amino acids. The data derive from a study of post-analysis software for immune sequencing data. Study as a whole: Disease trajectories encompassed relapsing-remitting, secondary progressive and progressive-relapsing multiple sclerosis.

Broader study findings: Roughly five TRBV segments appeared more often in patients than in controls, and TRBV5-6, TRBV5-1 and TRBV20-1 were among these.

This receptor was identified in a girl aged 5-17 years with multiple sclerosis. The chain employs TRBV3-1 and TRBJ2-5; tentative D call: TRBD1 (6 bases). The sequencing sample was made of blood. As DNA, the CDR3 is TGTGCCAGCAACCAGGGGTCAGGAGGAGAGACCCAGTACTTC. Amino acid sequence: CASNQGSGGETQYF.